These 20 T cell receptor beta chains were all obtained from the same sample, sequenced in a study of blood T cell repertoires in COVID-19. The data were produced by immunoSEQ multiplex PCR, yet TCRdb's version contains in-frame clones alone and is incomplete. There are over 250,000 clones in the sample; about nine tenths occur only once, and 12% lies in the top ten. Sequenced input: peripheral blood. Source of these receptors: a woman between 55 and 75 years old with acute or convalescent COVID-19.

V usage is TRBV2 and J usage is TRBJ1-5, with 9 bases matching TRBD1. Germline V gene data show CDR1 as SNHLY and CDR2 as FYNNEI. This CDR3 has 15 residues. After removal of 3 bases from V and 5 bases from J, the junction contained 5 bases not matched to a gene. The CDR3 sequence: CASSEWGTGYQPQHF. CDR3 DNA: TGTGCCAGCAGTGAGTGGGGGACAGGGTATCAGCCCCAGCATTTT.

CDR3 in DNA: TGTGCCACCAGTGATTTCAAGGGAGGCACAGATACGCAGTATTTT. This codes for CATSDFKGGTDTQYF. The V and J genes are TRBV24-1 and TRBJ2-3; D is possibly TRBD2 (5 bases). Looked up from germline, CDR1 is KGHDR and CDR2 is SFDVKD. V was clipped by 1 base and J by 1 base, with 8 bases between them. The CDR3 loop spans 15 amino acids.

The rearrangement links TRBV5-1 to TRBJ2-3; 7 bases fit TRBD1. CDR1 is SGHRS and CDR2 is YFSETQ in the germline V gene. The CDR3 totals 16 residues. V dropped 4 bases and J dropped 0; count of bases not matched to a gene: 8. CDR3 in amino acids: CASSRNRGTSTDTQYF. CDR3 sequence (DNA): TGCGCCAGCAGCCGTAACAGGGGAACTAGCACAGATACGCAGTATTTT. Complete variable domain (other parts from reference TRBV5-1 and TRBJ2-3): KAGVTQTPRYLIKTRGQQVTLSCSPISGHRSVSWYQQTPGQGLQFLFEYFSETQRNKGNFPGRFSGRQFSNSRSEMNVSTLELGDSALYLCASSRNRGTSTDTQYFGPGTRLTVL.

The V and J genes are TRBV2 and TRBJ2-7; no firm D call. The germline V gene has CDR1 SNHLY and CDR2 FYNNEI. CDR3 length: 16 residues. Trimming shortened V by 0 bases and J by 0 bases, and 12 bases separated the two germline ends. CDR3 protein: CASSEAQAGLSYEQYF. CDR3 nucleotides: TGTGCCAGCAGTGAAGCGCAGGCAGGCCTCTCCTACGAGCAGTACTTC. The whole variable domain, filled in from reference TRBV2 and TRBJ2-7, reads EPEVTQTPSHQVTQMGQEVILRCVPISNHLYFYWYRQILGQKVEFLVSFYNNEISEKSEIFDDQFSVERPDGSNFTLKIRSTKLEDSAMYFCASSEAQAGLSYEQYFGPGTRLTVT.

This chain connects TRBV4-3 to TRBJ2-2; D gene unclear. CDR3 length: 15 amino acids. The V and J ends lost 4 bases and 1 base respectively, with 10 bases between them. Germline values: CDR1 LGHNA, CDR2 YSLEER. Here the CDR3 reads CASSPRVGNTGELFF. DNA of the CDR3: TGCGCCAGCAGCCCCCGGGTAGGGAACACCGGGGAGCTGTTTTTT.

The chain combines TRBV18 with TRBJ2-7; D is perhaps TRBD1 (5 bases). Trimming removed 1 base at V and 3 bases at J, with 10 bases between. The CDR3 extends over 14 amino acids. The V gene's germline CDR1 is KGHSH and CDR2 LQKENI. CDR3 nucleotides: TGTGCCAGCTCACCACGGAGACAGAGCTACGAGCAGTACTTC. Its translation: CASSPRRQSYEQYF.

This clone was counted a single time. The rearrangement links TRBV3-1 (or the pseudogene TRBV3-2) to TRBJ1-2, with D possibly matching TRBD1 (5 bases). The CDR3 spans 13 residues. Germline CDR1 reads LGHDT; CDR2 reads YNNKEL (reference sequence). V lost 3 bases and J lost 3, with 8 bases in between. CDR3 sequence (DNA): TGTGCCAGCAGCCAGATAGGGGACTATGGCTACACCTTC. As protein: CASSQIGDYGYTF.

This sequence joins TRBV6-8 and TRBJ1-2, with 8 bases fitting TRBD1. The ends lost 10 bases at V and 8 bases at J; junction bases unmatched: 9. The CDR3 is made up of 12 amino acids. Germline V gene data show CDR1 as MNHGY and CDR2 as SAAAGT. CDR3 in amino acids: CAILDREEGYTF. In DNA, the CDR3 is TGTGCCATCCTGGACAGGGAAGAGGGCTACACCTTC.

This clone appeared once. The chain recombines TRBV27 with TRBJ2-7; TRBD2 is a possible D gene (6 bases). This CDR3 has 15 residues. CDR1 and CDR2 from the germline V gene are MNHEY and SMNVEV (reference sequence). V was clipped by 6 bases and J by 0 bases, with 15 bases between them. The CDR3 bases are TGTGCCAGCAGGTTGGGCGGGATGAGCTCCTACGAGCAGTACTTC. This encodes CASRLGGMSSYEQYF.

This clone was seen more than once but under ten times. The V gene is TRBV27, the J gene TRBJ1-2; D ambiguous. Looked up from germline, CDR1 is MNHEY and CDR2 is SMNVEV (reference sequence). CDR3 length: 13 residues. V was clipped by 0 bases and J by 4 bases, with 6 bases between them. CDR3: CASSLSGSYGYTF. The CDR3, as DNA: TGTGCCAGCAGTTTATCGGGGAGCTATGGCTACACCTTC.

The V gene is TRBV28, the J gene TRBJ2-5, with TRBD1 identical over 9 bases. J gave up 3 bases and V 5 bases, and 7 bases lay outside the gene matches. The CDR3 is 15 amino acids. Per germline, CDR1 MDHEN and CDR2 SYDVKM. The CDR3 bases are TGTGCCAGCAGTCCCACAACAGGGGGCAAAGAGACCCAGTACTTC. Amino acid sequence: CASSPTTGGKETQYF.

In its sample, this clone was seen once. The chain uses TRBV6-6 and TRBJ1-6; no clear D gene. V lost 2 bases and J 3 bases, leaving 8 bases between the germline ends. The germline V gene has CDR1 MNHNY and CDR2 SVGAGI (reference sequence). The CDR3 is 15 amino acids. CDR3 amino acids: CASSYGPDYNSPLHF. CDR3 bases: TGTGCCAGCAGTTACGGGCCAGACTATAATTCACCCCTCCACTTT.

This chain connects TRBV28 to TRBJ1-4, with a weak D call TRBD1 (6 bases). V lost 3 bases, J lost 10 bases, and 12 bases lay in between. The CDR3 runs 13 residues. Germline CDR1 and CDR2: MDHEN and SYDVKM. CDR3 in amino acids: CASSFSGGAKLFF. CDR3 coding DNA: TGTGCCAGCAGTTTTTCCGGGGGGGCAAAACTGTTTTTT. The full variable domain, its missing parts supplied by reference TRBV28 and TRBJ1-4, is DVKVTQSSRYLVKRTGEKVFLECVQDMDHENMFWYRQDPGLGLRLIYFSYDVKMKEKGDIPEGYSVSREKKERFSLILESASTNQTSMYLCASSFSGGAKLFFGSGTQLSVL.

The chain uses TRBV7-9 and TRBJ1-2; unclear D gene. This CDR3 is 13 amino acids long. The V end was cut by 0 bases, the J end by 6 bases, with 8 bases between. Germline CDR1 reads SEHNR; CDR2 reads FQNEAQ (reference sequence). DNA of the CDR3: TGTGCCAGCAGCTTAGCCCTCACGGATGGCTACACCTTC. Its translation: CASSLALTDGYTF. Based on the CDR3 plus reference TRBV7-9 and TRBJ1-2, the full variable domain is DTGVSQNPRHKITKRGQNVTFRCDPISEHNRLYWYRQTLGQGPEFLTYFQNEAQLEKSRLLSDRFSAERPKGSFSTLEIQRTEQGDSAMYLCASSLALTDGYTFGSGTRLTVV.

Only a few counts were recorded for this clone. Relative to the germline gene, one junction end is altered; a read error may explain this. This sequence joins TRBV7-2 and TRBJ2-1; D is unresolved. The CDR3 has 11 amino acids. Germline-derived CDR1 and CDR2 are SGHTA and FQGNSA. This CDR3 reads CASTAYNEQFF. The CDR3 nucleotides read TGCGCCAGCACCGCCTACAATGAGCAGTTCTTC.

In this sample, this clone turned up once. The chain is built from TRBV2 and TRBJ2-2; 9 bases agree with TRBD2. Per the germline V gene, CDR1 is SNHLY and CDR2 is FYNNEI. The CDR3 is made up of 16 amino acids. V shed 11 bases and J 0 bases; nucleotides not matched to a gene: 10. Here the CDR3 reads CAGYGTSNANTGELFF. For the CDR3, the DNA is TGTGCCGGGTATGGGACTAGCAACGCGAACACCGGGGAGCTGTTTTTT.

The gene calls are TRBV2 and TRBJ2-2; 7 bases map to TRBD2. This CDR3 has 15 amino acids. V was pared by 8 bases and J by 4 bases, with 10 bases of the junction left unmatched. CDR1 and CDR2 from the germline V gene are SNHLY and FYNNEI. CDR3 amino acids: CASGRLQRGTGELFF. DNA of the CDR3: TGTGCCAGCGGCCGCCTTCAGCGGGGCACCGGGGAGCTGTTTTTT.

V and J are TRBV28 and TRBJ1-5; D might be TRBD1 (5 bases). The CDR3 is 14 amino acids. V was pared by 5 bases and J by 2 bases, with 10 bases between. Germline loops: CDR1 MDHEN, CDR2 SYDVKM. CDR3 sequence reads: CASSLWGGNQPQHF. The CDR3 DNA reads TGTGCCAGCAGTCTTTGGGGGGGCAATCAGCCCCAGCATTTT.

V and J are TRBV19 and TRBJ2-1; D might be TRBD1 (5 bases). The germline gives CDR1 LNHDA, CDR2 SQIVND (reference sequence). The CDR3 runs 15 residues. V was clipped by 5 bases and J by 2 bases, with 13 bases between them. CDR3 DNA: TGTGCCAGTAGTCCGGCAGACAGCCCCTACAATGAGCAGTTCTTC. Translation gives CASSPADSPYNEQFF.

The chain employs TRBV10-3 and TRBJ1-3, with TRBD1 as a possible D gene (5 bases). Germline V CDR1 and CDR2: ENHRY, SYGVKD. This CDR3 spans 13 amino acids. Trimming cost V 6 bases and J 0 bases, with 6 bases left between them. The CDR3: CAISDSSGNTIYF. In nucleotides, the CDR3 is TGTGCCATCAGCGACAGCTCTGGAAACACCATATATTTT.